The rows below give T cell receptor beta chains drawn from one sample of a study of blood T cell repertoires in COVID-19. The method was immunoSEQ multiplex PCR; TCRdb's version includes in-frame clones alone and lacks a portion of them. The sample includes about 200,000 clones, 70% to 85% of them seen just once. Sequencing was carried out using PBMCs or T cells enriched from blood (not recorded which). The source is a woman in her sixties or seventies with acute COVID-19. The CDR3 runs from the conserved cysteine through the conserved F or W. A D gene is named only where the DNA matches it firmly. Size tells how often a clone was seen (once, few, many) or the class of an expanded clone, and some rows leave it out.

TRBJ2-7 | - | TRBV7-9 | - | CASSWGGLYEQYF | TGTGCCAGCAGCTGGGGGGGCCTCTACGAGCAGTACTTC
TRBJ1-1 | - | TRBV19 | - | CASSIQVGESGAFF | TGTGCCAGTAGTATACAGGTCGGGGAAAGTGGAGCTTTCTTT
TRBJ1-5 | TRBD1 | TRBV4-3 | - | CASSQEKGAWPQHF | TGCGCCAGCAGCCAAGAAAAGGGGGCTTGGCCCCAGCATTTT
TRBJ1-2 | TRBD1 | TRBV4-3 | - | CASSQDPTAGGYGYTF | TGCGCCAGCAGCCAAGATCCGACCGCAGGGGGCTATGGCTACACCTTC
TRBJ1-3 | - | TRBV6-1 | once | CASSDPQGEDETNTIYF | TGTGCCAGCAGTGATCCCCAGGGCGAGGACGAAACCAACACCATATATTTT
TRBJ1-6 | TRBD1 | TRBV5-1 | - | CASSDATGKSSPLHF | TGCGCCAGCAGCGACGCGACAGGGAAGTCTTCACCCCTCCACTTT
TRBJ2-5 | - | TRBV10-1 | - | CASSEPGTEETQYF | TGCGCCAGCAGTGAGCCCGGGACTGAAGAGACCCAGTACTTC
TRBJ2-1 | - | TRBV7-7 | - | CASSTEGVAYNEQFF | TGTGCCAGCAGCACTGAGGGGGTGGCCTACAATGAGCAGTTCTTC
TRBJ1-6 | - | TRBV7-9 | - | CASHDSSYNSPLHF | TGTGCCAGTCATGACAGCTCCTATAATTCACCCCTCCACTTT
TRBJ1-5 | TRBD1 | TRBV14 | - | CASSQDRGGQPQHF | TGTGCCAGCAGCCAGGACAGGGGAGGTCAGCCCCAGCATTTT
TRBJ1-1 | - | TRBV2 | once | CASTTYTEAFF | TGTGCCAGCACTACTTACACTGAAGCTTTCTTT
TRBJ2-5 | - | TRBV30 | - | CALERRSKETQYF | TGTGCCCTGGAGAGGCGGTCAAAAGAGACCCAGTACTTC
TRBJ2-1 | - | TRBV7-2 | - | CASSFWLEGENEQFF | TGTGCCAGCAGCTTCTGGCTTGAGGGAGAAAATGAGCAGTTCTTC
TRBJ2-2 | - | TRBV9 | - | CASSAPRGWNTGELFF | TGTGCCAGCAGCGCCCCCCGGGGTTGGAACACCGGGGAGCTGTTTTTT
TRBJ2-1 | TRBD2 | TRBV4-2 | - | CASSQDRGSGRPRGQFF | TGTGCCAGCAGCCAAGACCGTGGTAGCGGGAGGCCCAGGGGGCAGTTCTTC
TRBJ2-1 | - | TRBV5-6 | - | CASSLGRGLFF | TGTGCCAGCAGCTTGGGCAGGGGTCTGTTCTTC
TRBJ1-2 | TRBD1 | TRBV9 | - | CASSVWPDTGTGDNYGYTF | TGTGCCAGCAGCGTATGGCCCGATACCGGGACAGGGGATAACTATGGCTACACCTTC
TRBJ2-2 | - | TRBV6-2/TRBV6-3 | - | CASSYLVSTGELFF | TGTGCCAGCAGTTACCTCGTATCCACCGGGGAGCTGTTTTTT
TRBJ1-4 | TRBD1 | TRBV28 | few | CASSLGQWENEKLFF | TGTGCCAGCAGTTTGGGACAGTGGGAAAATGAAAAACTGTTTTTT
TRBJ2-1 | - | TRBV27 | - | CASSFGLPGNEQFF | TGTGCCAGCAGTTTTGGCCTCCCGGGGAATGAGCAGTTCTTC
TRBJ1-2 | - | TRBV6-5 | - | CASSDGNYGYTF | TGTGCCAGCAGCGACGGGAACTATGGCTACACCTTC
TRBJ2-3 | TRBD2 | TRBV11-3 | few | CASSAGTSGSTDTQYF | TGTGCCAGCAGTGCCGGGACTAGCGGGAGTACAGATACGCAGTATTTT
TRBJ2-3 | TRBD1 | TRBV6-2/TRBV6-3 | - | CASSRDSGDTQYF | TGTGCCAGCAGCCGGGACAGTGGAGATACGCAGTATTTT
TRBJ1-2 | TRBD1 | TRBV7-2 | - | CASSATGTGDYGYTF | TGTGCCAGCAGCGCCACCGGGACAGGTGACTATGGCTACACCTTC
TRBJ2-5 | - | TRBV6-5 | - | CASSTEAYSKETQYF | TGTGCCAGCAGTACCGAGGCTTATTCAAAAGAGACCCAGTACTTC
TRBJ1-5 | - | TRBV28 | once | CGGGGENNQPQHF | TGTGGTGGGGGCGGCGAGAACAATCAGCCCCAGCATTTT
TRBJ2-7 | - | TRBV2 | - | CASSVRGTVGVEQYF | TGTGCCAGCAGTGTAAGGGGCACCGTAGGGGTCGAGCAGTACTTC
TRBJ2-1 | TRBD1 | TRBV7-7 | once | CASSLAGTGHEQFF | TGTGCCAGCAGCTTAGCGGGGACAGGGCATGAGCAGTTCTTC
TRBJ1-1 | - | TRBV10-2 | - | CASYPGPGTEAFF | TGCGCCAGCTACCCAGGCCCTGGCACTGAAGCTTTCTTT
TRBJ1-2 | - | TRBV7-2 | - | CASRSGGSNYGYTF | TGTGCCAGCAGATCGGGGGGTAGTAACTATGGCTACACCTTC
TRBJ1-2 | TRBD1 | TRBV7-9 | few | CASSLEGANYGYTF | TGTGCCAGCAGCTTAGAGGGGGCCAACTATGGCTACACCTTC
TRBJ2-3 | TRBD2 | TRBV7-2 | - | CASSPRLAGGLSTDTQYF | TGTGCCAGCAGCCCCAGACTAGCGGGGGGACTTAGCACAGATACGCAGTATTTT
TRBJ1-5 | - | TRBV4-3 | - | CASSQEAQDYQPQHF | TGCGCCAGCAGCCAAGAGGCCCAAGATTATCAGCCCCAGCATTTT
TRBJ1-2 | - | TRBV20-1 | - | CARETNYGYTF | TGCGCCCGGGAAACTAACTATGGCTACACCTTC
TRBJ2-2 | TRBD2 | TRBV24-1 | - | CATGTRRIGELFF | TGTGCCACCGGGACTAGGCGAATCGGGGAGCTGTTTTTT
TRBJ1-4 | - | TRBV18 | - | CASSPLGGGEREKLFF | TGTGCCAGCTCACCACTGGGAGGAGGAGAGAGAGAAAAACTGTTTTTT
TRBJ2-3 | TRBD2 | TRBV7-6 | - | CASSWEGTSGGTDTQYF | TGTGCCAGCAGCTGGGAAGGGACTAGCGGGGGCACAGATACGCAGTATTTT
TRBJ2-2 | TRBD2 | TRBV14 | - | CASSLTRRGLARNTGELFF | TGTGCCAGCAGCCTTACACGTAGAGGACTAGCGAGAAACACCGGGGAGCTGTTTTTT
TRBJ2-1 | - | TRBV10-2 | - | CASSELRLSLQTTINEQFF | TGCGCCAGCAGTGAGTTGCGACTATCCCTCCAAACTACAATCAATGAGCAGTTCTTC
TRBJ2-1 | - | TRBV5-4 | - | CASSLSRDNEQFF | TGTGCCAGCAGCTTAAGCAGGGACAATGAGCAGTTCTTC
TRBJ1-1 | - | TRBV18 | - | CASSSYKGVNTEAFF | TGTGCCAGCTCATCCTACAAGGGGGTGAACACTGAAGCTTTCTTT
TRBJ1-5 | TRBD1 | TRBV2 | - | CASSWGQGNNQPQHF | TGTGCCAGCAGCTGGGGACAGGGTAACAATCAGCCCCAGCATTTT
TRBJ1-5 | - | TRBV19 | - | CASTWTDNQPQHF | TGTGCCAGTACCTGGACAGACAATCAGCCCCAGCATTTT
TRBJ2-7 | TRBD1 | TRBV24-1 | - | CATSDGTGAYEQYF | TGTGCCACCAGTGATGGGACAGGGGCATACGAGCAGTACTTC
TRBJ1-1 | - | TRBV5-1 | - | CASSPLAGEDTEAFF | TGCGCCAGCAGCCCTCTGGCGGGGGAGGACACTGAAGCTTTCTTT